The 31 T cell receptor beta chains below come from one sample, sequenced in a study of T-cell memory formation after mild COVID-19. In TCRdb, the 5' RACE reads were re-called with MiXCR into one record per CDR3 protein. The data contain under 50,000 distinct CDR3 sequences, 25% to 30% of them singletons. Material: PBMCs or a T cell subset sorted from them (not recorded which). The origin of the receptors is a man younger than 30 who had mild COVID-19 (a few samples of this study predate the infection). Cell type and time point are not known.

The chain's CDR3 is CASSRGGADTQYF. The DNA for the CDR3 is TGTGCCAGCAGCCGGGGGGGGGCAGATACGCAGTATTTT. This rearrangement joins TRBV12-3 or TRBV12-4 to TRBJ2-3, with TRBD2 matching 8 bases. This CDR3 is built from 13 residues. V gave up 6 bases and J gave up 4 bases; unmatched junction bases: 3.

The rearrangement uses TRBV27 and TRBJ2-1, with D uncertain. Trimming pared 6 bases from V and 10 bases from J, leaving 22 bases between. The CDR3 loop spans 15 amino acids. Germline V gives CDR1 MNHEY, CDR2 SMNVEV (reference sequence). This chain's CDR3 is CASSLSLVLVTEQFF. CDR3 coding DNA: TGTGCCAGCAGCTTGTCTTTGGTCCTCGTTACCGAGCAGTTCTTC.

The chain carries TRBV3-1 and TRBJ2-7; either TRBD1 or TRBD2 may supply D (6 bases each). This CDR3 region has 15 residues. Trimming pared 0 bases from V and 1 base from J, leaving 10 bases between. Germline assignment: CDR1 LGHDT and CDR2 YNNKEL (reference sequence). The CDR3 DNA reads TGTGCCAGCAGCCAAGATGTAGGGGGGTCCTACGAGCAGTACTTC. This gives the protein CASSQDVGGSYEQYF.

This clonotype was seen a few times. The chain links TRBV7-7 to TRBJ2-5, with a possible D match to TRBD2 (6 bases). Germline values: CDR1 SSHAT, CDR2 FNYEAQ (reference sequence). V shed 5 bases and J shed 4 bases, with 14 bases lying between them. This CDR3 contains 14 residues. DNA for the CDR3: TGTGCCAGCAGCCCTACTAGCACTGGAGAGACCCAGTACTTC. Translated: CASSPTSTGETQYF.

This clonotype has a handful of counts. The V call is TRBV7-3, the J call TRBJ2-7, with a tentative D call TRBD1 (5 bases). V was clipped by 7 bases and J by 4 bases, with 20 bases between them. The V gene's germline CDR1 is SGHTA and CDR2 FQGTGA. The CDR3 consists of 15 residues. The chain's CDR3 is CASTLGGDRAYEQYF. CDR3 bases: TGTGCCAGCACCCTTGGCGGAGACAGAGCTTACGAGCAGTACTTC.

This clonotype has ten or more counts. The gene calls are TRBV5-1 and TRBJ2-2; D call uncertain. Germline CDR1 and CDR2: SGHRS and YFSETQ. CDR3 size: 15 residues. V was shortened by 2 bases and J by 7 bases, with 15 bases between the two germline ends. Here the CDR3 DNA reads TGCGCCAGCAGCTTTGGCAACCTAGGGCACGGGGAGCTGTTTTTT. The encoded protein is CASSFGNLGHGELFF.

This clonotype was picked up a small number of times. CDR3 residues: CSARRRGNRVRDDEQFF. DNA of the CDR3: TGCAGTGCTAGACGTCGAGGAAACAGGGTGCGGGATGATGAGCAGTTCTTC. The chain carries TRBV20-1 and TRBJ2-1; D may correspond to TRBD1 or TRBD2 (6 bases each). Germline V gives CDR1 DFQATT, CDR2 SNEGSKA (reference sequence). V was pared by 2 bases and J by 8 bases, with 25 bases between. This CDR3 is built from 17 residues.

The V call is TRBV7-2, the J call TRBJ2-7; no clear D. V dropped 5 bases and J dropped 0 bases, with 17 bases sitting between them. Germline V CDR1 and CDR2: SGHTA, FQGNSA. The CDR3 spans 16 residues. CDR3 nucleotides: TGTGCCAGCAGCGCCCCAATAACGGGTTACTCCTACGAGCAGTACTTC. Translated, it gives CASSAPITGYSYEQYF.

J is TRBJ2-7 and V is TRBV20-1; 7 bases match TRBD2. Germline CDR1 and CDR2: DFQATT and SNEGSKA (reference sequence). The CDR3 totals 13 residues. V shed 6 bases and J 4 bases; nucleotides not matched to a gene: 9. The chain's CDR3 is CSAMGGGPYEQYV. In DNA form, the CDR3 reads TGCAGTGCGATGGGCGGGGGACCTTACGAGCAGTACGTC.

This clonotype was observed a few times. The rearrangement uses TRBV11-2 and TRBJ1-1; TRBD1 might be the D (5 bases). Germline assignment: CDR1 SGHAT and CDR2 FQNNGV. Trimming took off 5 bases at V and 6 bases at J, with 13 bases between the two ends. This CDR3 is 13 amino acids long. CDR3 in DNA: TGTGCCAGCAGCCCAATTACAGGTTCTGAAGCTTTCTTT. Translating it yields CASSPITGSEAFF.

This rearrangement joins TRBV7-2 to TRBJ2-2; 7 nucleotides align to TRBD1. The germline V gene has CDR1 SGHTA and CDR2 FQGNSA. V shed 1 base and J 2 bases; nucleotides not matched to a gene: 10. The CDR3 spans 18 residues. The CDR3 nucleotides read TGTGCCAGCAGCTTAGTGGTCTCGGGGACAGTTAACACCGGGGAGCTGTTTTTT. Amino acid sequence: CASSLVVSGTVNTGELFF.

This chain connects TRBV14 to TRBJ2-1, with 8 bases that match TRBD1. The ends lost 0 bases at V and 8 bases at J; junction bases unmatched: 6. In germline, CDR1 is SGHDN, CDR2 FVKESK. This CDR3 has 15 residues. CDR3 nucleotides: TGTGCCAGCAGCCAAGACGAGACAGGGGCCCATGAGCAGTTCTTC. This sequence encodes CASSQDETGAHEQFF.

In this sample, this clonotype turned up many times. The rearrangement uses TRBV5-5 and TRBJ1-1; the D is unclear. The CDR3 contains 15 residues. CDR1 and CDR2 (germline): SGHKS, YYEKEE (reference sequence). The V end lost 0 bases, the J end lost 5 bases, and 14 bases lay between the germline ends. The CDR3 loop is CASSLGAPGGTEAFF. CDR3 sequence (DNA): TGTGCCAGCAGCTTGGGGGCGCCCGGTGGTACTGAAGCTTTCTTT.

This clonotype showed up just a few times. The chain couples TRBV6-2 or TRBV6-3 to TRBJ2-1; D possibly corresponds to TRBD1 (6 bases). Germline V CDR1 and CDR2: MNHEY, SVGEGT. V lost 8 bases, J lost 4 bases, and 18 bases lay in between. The CDR3 has 15 residues. The CDR3 region is CASYAPGVKYNEQFF. The CDR3 DNA is TGTGCCAGCTATGCCCCAGGGGTGAAATACAATGAGCAGTTCTTC.

This clonotype was counted between two and nine times. The V call is TRBV7-2, the J call TRBJ2-7; no firm D call. V lost 5 bases and J 2 bases, leaving 4 bases between the germline ends. The CDR3 spans 11 residues. Germline V CDR1 and CDR2: SGHTA, FQGNSA. Here the CDR3 reads CASSGPYEQYV. CDR3 sequence (DNA): TGTGCCAGCAGCGGACCCTACGAGCAGTACGTC.

This clonotype appeared a few times. The chain recombines TRBV7-9 with TRBJ1-5; D may be TRBD1 (5 bases). V lost 8 bases and J lost 0, with 11 bases in between. Germline V gene data show CDR1 as SEHNR and CDR2 as FQNEAQ (reference sequence). The CDR3 is 14 residues long. For the CDR3, the DNA is TGTGCCAGCGGGGGGGGATATAGCAATCAGCCCCAGCATTTT. Translation gives CASGGGYSNQPQHF.

This clonotype appeared a few times. The chain combines TRBV4-1 with TRBJ1-1; TRBD1 agrees at 9 bases. Germline CDR1 and CDR2: MGHRA and YSYEKL. The ends lost 1 base at V and 5 bases at J; junction bases unmatched: 5. The CDR3 totals 15 residues. For the CDR3, the DNA is TGCGCCAGCAGCCAAGGTTCGACAGGGGGAACTGAAGCTTTCTTT. This gives the protein CASSQGSTGGTEAFF.

This clonotype was counted a few times. The chain joins TRBV20-1 to TRBJ1-5; 7 bases match TRBD1. There are 17 residues in the CDR3. V trimming: 3 bases; J trimming: 2 bases; junction bases outside the gene matches: 13. Germline CDR1 reads DFQATT; CDR2 reads SNEGSKA (reference sequence). The CDR3 region is CSASLGTVNSGNQPQHF. In DNA form, the CDR3 reads TGCAGTGCTAGCCTCGGGACAGTCAATAGTGGCAATCAGCCCCAGCATTTT.

The chain carries TRBV6-5 and TRBJ1-4; no firm D call. Germline values: CDR1 MNHEY, CDR2 SVGAGI. CDR3 length: 12 amino acids. Trimming stripped 8 bases from V and 8 bases from J, with 12 bases between. CDR3 DNA: TGTGCCAGCGGTCGGGTCGGGGAAAAACTGTTTTTT. Protein: CASGRVGEKLFF.

V gene TRBV12-3 or TRBV12-4 combines with J gene TRBJ2-3; 13 bases map to TRBD2. This CDR3 has 12 amino acids. Unmatched junction bases numbered 4, after V lost 5 bases and J lost 14 bases. In DNA form, the CDR3 reads TGTGCCAGCAGTATGGGACTAGCGGGGACGTATTTT. It yields the protein CASSMGLAGTYF.

The chain couples TRBV7-9 to TRBJ2-5; a weak D match, TRBD1 (6 bases). The ends were cut back, 5 bases at V and 3 bases at J, with 19 bases in the middle. This CDR3 is 16 amino acids long. CDR1 SEHNR and CDR2 FQNEAQ come from the germline V gene (reference sequence). The CDR3 reads CASSPRTVAGKETQYF. As DNA, the CDR3 is TGTGCCAGCAGCCCCCGGACAGTAGCAGGGAAAGAGACCCAGTACTTC.

This clonotype occurred many times. The CDR3 protein is CASSSLTSGGPTDTQYF. The DNA of the CDR3 is TGTGCCAGCAGCTCCCTAACTAGCGGGGGGCCCACAGATACGCAGTATTTT. The J gene is TRBJ2-3, the V gene TRBV11-2, with 12 bases fitting TRBD2. The germline CDR1 and CDR2 sequences are SGHAT and FQNNGV. The V gene end was trimmed by 4 bases and the J gene end by 2 bases; junction bases not matched to a gene: 7. The CDR3 is 17 residues long.

This clonotype was seen a few times. V gene TRBV7-9 combines with J gene TRBJ2-1; D is uncertain. From germline, CDR1 is SEHNR and CDR2 FQNEAQ (reference sequence). The CDR3 extends over 11 amino acids. V was cut by 4 bases and J by 8 bases, with 6 bases left in between. In DNA form, the CDR3 reads TGTGCCAGCAGCTCCCGCTATGAGCAGTTCTTC. Protein product: CASSSRYEQFF.

V is TRBV7-2 and J is TRBJ1-5; D unclear. V was cut by 4 bases and J by 3 bases, with 10 bases left in between. CDR3 length: 14 amino acids. CDR1 and CDR2 from the germline V gene are SGHTA and FQGNSA. CDR3 amino acids: CASSSREDNQPQHF. DNA for the CDR3: TGTGCCAGCAGCTCCCGGGAGGACAATCAGCCCCAGCATTTT.

This chain links TRBV7-9 with TRBJ1-3; a weak D match, TRBD1 (5 bases). V shed 3 bases and J shed 7 bases, with 7 bases lying between them. This CDR3 has 12 amino acids. Per the germline V gene, CDR1 is SEHNR and CDR2 is FQNEAQ (reference sequence). The CDR3 protein is CASSFGANTIYF. In DNA, the CDR3 is TGTGCCAGCAGCTTCGGGGCCAACACCATATATTTT.

The rearrangement links TRBV9 to TRBJ1-2, with 7 positions matching TRBD1. Trimming took 0 bases from V and 1 from J; bases not matched to a gene: 6. Looked up from germline, CDR1 is SGDLS and CDR2 is YYNGEE. The CDR3 consists of 16 residues. The DNA of the CDR3 is TGTGCCAGCAGCGTAGCTACGCCAGGGGGTAACTATGGCTACACCTTC. Encoded protein: CASSVATPGGNYGYTF.

This chain joins TRBV5-5 and TRBJ2-7; TRBD2 might be the D (6 bases). This CDR3 region has 13 residues. The germline gives CDR1 SGHKS, CDR2 YYEKEE (reference sequence). Trimming pared 6 bases from V and 7 bases from J, leaving 17 bases between. CDR3: CASKEGLHREQYV. The CDR3 DNA follows: TGTGCCAGCAAGGAGGGGCTCCACAGGGAGCAGTACGTC.

This clonotype has just a few counts. The genes are TRBV12-3 or TRBV12-4 and TRBJ2-1; D is unresolved. CDR3 size: 14 residues. Trimming stripped 3 bases from V and 7 bases from J, with 13 bases between. The CDR3 is CASSFPNLVNEQFF. CDR3 DNA: TGTGCCAGCAGTTTCCCGAACCTTGTGAATGAGCAGTTCTTC.

The sample holds a few counts of this clonotype. The chain employs TRBV5-1 and TRBJ2-7; possibly TRBD2 for D (5 bases). V shed 3 bases and J shed 6 bases, with 13 bases lying between them. The CDR3 sequence is 13 residues long. From germline, CDR1 is SGHRS and CDR2 YFSETQ. The CDR3 reads CASSSLEAAEQYF. In DNA, the CDR3 is TGCGCCAGCAGCTCCCTGGAGGCGGCCGAGCAGTACTTC.

The rearrangement uses TRBV9 and TRBJ2-2, with 11 bases identical to TRBD2. Trimming cost V 4 bases and J 7 bases; bases outside gene matches: 6. Looked up from germline, CDR1 is SGDLS and CDR2 is YYNGEE. The length of the CDR3 is 15 residues. The CDR3 spells CASSPGTSGGGELFF. In DNA form, the CDR3 reads TGTGCCAGCAGCCCGGGGACTAGCGGTGGCGGGGAGCTGTTTTTT. Full variable domain (missing parts from reference TRBV9 and TRBJ2-2): DSGVTQTPKHLITATGQRVTLRCSPRSGDLSVYWYQQSLDQGLQFLIQYYNGEERAKGNILERFSAQQFPDLHSELNLSSLELGDSALYFCASSPGTSGGGELFFGEGSRLTVL.

The chain couples TRBV6-2 or TRBV6-3 to TRBJ2-1, with 12 positions matching TRBD2. CDR1 and CDR2 from the germline V gene are MNHEY and SVGEGT. The CDR3 runs to 15 residues. V was clipped by 5 bases and J by 9 bases; unmatched bases: 8. The CDR3 is CASSPSGGGYSEQFF. The CDR3 DNA follows: TGTGCCAGCAGTCCTAGCGGGGGGGGATATAGTGAGCAGTTCTTC.